The clone carrying this T cell receptor (beta chain) was seen a few times. The antigen is not known. The germline CDR1 and CDR2 sequences are SGHTS and YDEGEE. The V and J ends lost 4 bases and 6 bases respectively, with 8 bases between them. The CDR3 runs 12 residues. This sample was taken from a study of CD8 T cell repertoires and HIV-1 epitope variants. Whole-study context: Separate wells received one of Twenty-five Gag or Nef variant peptides. Controls were a CMV, EBV and flu peptide pool, Ebola AY9 negative control, and no-peptide well. Equal numbers of autologous T cell-negative cells presented antigen to enriched T cells. Study results and caveats: Six of nine antigen-specific clonotypes appeared cross-reactive to autologous or escape variants.

Some clones are missing from TCRdb's copy, which holds only in-frame ones; the method was immunoSEQ multiplex PCR. The table records several thousand clones, roughly 70% of them present only once. The sample was cultured CD8+ T cells derived from PBMCs. The chain uses TRBV5-8 and TRBJ2-1; maybe TRBD2 (6 bases). This clonotype originated in a male donor with HIV. The CDR3, as DNA: TGTGCCAGCAGCCGGGACTTCAATGAGCAGTTCTTC. It codes for CASSRDFNEQFF. The whole variable domain, remainder taken from reference TRBV5-8 and TRBJ2-1, is EAGVTQSPTHLIKTRGQQATLRCSPISGHTSVYWYQQALGLGLQFLLWYDEGEERNRGNFPPRFSGRQFPNYSSELNVNALELEDSALYLCASSRDFNEQFFGPGTRLTVL.